At least ten counts were recorded for the clone carrying this T cell receptor (beta chain). Antigen unknown. Using RNA transcripts as the source, TCR beta CDR3 regions were amplified. The TCR CDR3 first-round RT-PCR relied on the HTBI primer set. MiXCR was run by TCRdb on the multiplex PCR reads, yielding one entry per CDR3 protein. The data show 90,000 to 120,000 distinct CDR3 sequences, with 16% seen just once and under 45% held by the top ten. Those patients with uncontrolled infection, other autoimmune disease, pregnancy or lactation were excluded. It was 10 ml of fresh peripheral blood that supplied the PBMCs. The CDR3 contains 12 residues. Trimming cost V 7 bases and J 6 bases, with 15 bases left between them. The germline CDR1 and CDR2 sequences are SQVTM and ANQGSEA. The data derive from a study of T cells in Graves' hyperthyroidism and ophthalmopathy. Notes on the study in general: Most thyroid clonotypes that were expanded above 0.001 also turned up in blood.

The V and J genes are TRBV29-1 and TRBJ1-1, with D possibly TRBD1 on 5 matching bases. The origin of this receptor is a woman aged 50 to 60 with Graves' hyperthyroidism. Specimen: blood. In DNA, the CDR3 is TGCAGCGCCGAGGACAATGTCGCTGAAGCTTTCTTT. Translated: CSAEDNVAEAFF.